These 10 T cell receptor beta chains came from one sample sequenced in a study of identical twins. MiXCR was run by TCRdb on the 5' RACE reads, yielding one entry per CDR3 protein. The sample consists of 700,000 or so distinct CDR3 sequences, approximately 21% of them appearing once. These data were also reused for a study on T cells expressing NK-cell markers.

Sequences were obtained from PBMCs. These receptors all come from a woman aged 18-29 years in good health.

The chain combines TRBV6-5 with TRBJ2-2; 10 bases map to TRBD2. CDR1 and CDR2 (germline): MNHEY, SVGAGI. The CDR3 is made up of 16 amino acids. Trimming took 0 bases from V and 6 from J; bases not matched to a gene: 4. CDR3 loop: CASSYSASGGAGELFF. The CDR3 nucleotides read TGTGCCAGCAGTTACTCTGCTAGCGGGGGTGCCGGGGAGCTGTTTTTT.

This clonotype was picked up a small number of times. The chain employs TRBV6-1 and TRBJ2-3, with 7 positions matching TRBD2. Germline V gives CDR1 MNHNS, CDR2 SASEGT. The CDR3 has 15 residues. Unmatched junction bases numbered 11, after V lost 6 bases and J lost 5 bases. CDR3 bases: TGTGCCAGCAGGTCCGAGCGGGGCCGGGAAGATACGCAGTATTTT. Translating it yields CASRSERGREDTQYF.

The chain links TRBV15 to TRBJ1-4; no clear D. The CDR3 sequence is 14 residues long. Germline V gene data show CDR1 as LNHNV and CDR2 as YYDKDF (reference sequence). Trimming pared 0 bases from V and 6 bases from J, leaving 8 bases between. This chain's CDR3 is CATSRDAGYEKLFF. DNA for the CDR3: TGTGCCACCAGCAGAGATGCAGGTTATGAAAAACTGTTTTTT.

The chain combines TRBV7-2 with TRBJ2-7; D call uncertain. This CDR3 has 14 residues. V lost 4 bases to trimming and J lost 2 bases, with 12 bases between them. CDR1 SGHTA and CDR2 FQGNSA come from the germline V gene. The CDR3 DNA reads as TGTGCCAGCAGCTCACGTGGTTACACCTACGAGCAGTACTTC. Protein product: CASSSRGYTYEQYF.

This clonotype was observed a few times. The rearrangement links TRBV6-1 to TRBJ2-1; no clear D. The germline gives CDR1 MNHNS, CDR2 SASEGT. The V end was cut by 2 bases, the J end by 3 bases, with 14 bases between. The length of the CDR3 is 16 residues. CDR3 sequence reads: CASSEPGRGFYNEQFF. CDR3 DNA sequence: TGTGCCAGCAGTGAACCGGGCCGAGGCTTCTACAATGAGCAGTTCTTC.

This chain links TRBV6-5 with TRBJ1-6; the match to TRBD1 covers 9 bases. The CDR3 is 17 amino acids. Germline V gene lookup returns CDR1 MNHEY and CDR2 SVGAGI. The junction had 10 bases not matched to a gene; V was cut back by 0 bases and J by 10 bases. CDR3: CASSYSNWDRVRSPLHF. The DNA for the CDR3 is TGTGCCAGCAGTTACTCGAATTGGGACAGGGTCCGATCACCCCTCCACTTT.

This clonotype has only a few counts. The chain couples TRBV7-2 to TRBJ1-2, with TRBD1 matching over 7 bases. The CDR3 is 14 amino acids. V shed 1 base and J 4 bases; nucleotides not matched to a gene: 3. The germline V gene encodes CDR1 SGHTA and CDR2 FQGNSA. CDR3 sequence: CASSLVKGAYGYTF. CDR3 nucleotide sequence: TGTGCCAGCAGCTTAGTGAAGGGGGCCTATGGCTACACCTTC.

There are a few counts of this clonotype. This chain uses TRBV4-2 with TRBJ2-5; possible D gene TRBD2, 6 bases. This CDR3 is 16 amino acids long. Germline V gene data show CDR1 as LGHNA and CDR2 as YNFKEQ. V shed 4 bases and J shed 1 base, with 16 bases lying between them. CDR3 in DNA: TGTGCCAGCAGCCGGTCCGGGGGAAACAGCCAAGAGACCCAGTACTTC. Protein sequence: CASSRSGGNSQETQYF.

The chain uses TRBV20-1 and TRBJ1-4; D is unresolved. CDR3 size: 13 residues. CDR1 is DFQATT, CDR2 SNEGSKA, per germline (reference sequence). V dropped 3 bases and J dropped 4 bases, with 9 bases sitting between them. CDR3 DNA sequence: TGCAGTGCTAGTGGGCGGGGTAATGAAAAACTGTTTTTT. The encoded protein is CSASGRGNEKLFF.

This clonotype has more than one count but fewer than ten. CDR3 DNA: TGTGCCAGCAGCTTAGAAACGACTGGGGATGAGCAGTTCTTC. It codes for CASSLETTGDEQFF. The gene calls are TRBV11-2 and TRBJ2-1; D gene ambiguous. Germline lookup yields CDR1 SGHAT and CDR2 FQNNGV. This CDR3 comprises 14 residues. V was shortened by 0 bases and J by 8 bases, with 11 bases between the two germline ends.